This T cell receptor (beta chain) came from a study of early T cells in non-severe SARS-CoV-2 infection. In the study overall: Sequencing targeted bulk RNA from unsorted whole blood, leaving chains unpaired. Findings and caveats of the study: Sequences matched to VDJdb favored anti-spike CD8 responses, while private and CD4 specificities were missed.

Attached unique molecular identifiers marked individual cDNA molecules. TCRdb used MiXCR to reprocess the 5' RACE reads, holding one entry per CDR3 protein. Here the sample spans around 58,000 distinct CDR3 sequences, less than 5% being singletons. As concerns this clonotype: Its antigen is undetermined.

Losses at the gene ends were 2 bases for V and 6 bases for J; bases not matched to a gene: 10. The germline CDR1 and CDR2 sequences are DFQATT and SNEGSKA (reference sequence). There are 16 residues in the CDR3. V usage is TRBV20-1 and J usage is TRBJ2-7, with 13 nucleotides matching TRBD2. The sequenced sample was whole blood. The clonotype comes from an adult who was a healthcare worker with PCR-confirmed SARS-CoV-2 infection or an uninfected control (not recorded which). The CDR3 protein is CSARSLAGGPDLEQYF. CDR3 in DNA: TGCAGTGCTAGATCACTAGCGGGAGGGCCGGATCTCGAGCAGTACTTC.